This T cell receptor beta chain was recovered during a study of T-cell reconstitution after alpha-beta-depleted transplantation in children. Unique molecular identifiers were incorporated during preparation of the TCRbeta library. TCRdb analysed the PCR reads with MiXCR anew, one entry per CDR3 protein. The sample lists approximately 270,000 distinct CDR3 sequences, 9.9% occurring once. CDR3 size: 15 residues. Trimming cost V 6 bases and J 0 bases; bases outside gene matches: 8. This clonotype showed up just a few times. The sequencing here drew on PBMCs from the stem cell graft donor, taken from the stem cell graft. The source is a human donor who donated a stem cell graft to a child with SCID. V is TRBV12-3 or TRBV12-4 and J is TRBJ2-7, with 7 bases fitting TRBD1. As DNA, the CDR3 is TGTGCCAGCAGCCCTCCCGGGACAGTCTCCTACGAGCAGTACTTC. Its protein is CASSPPGTVSYEQYF.